Below, one T cell receptor (beta chain) is given with its context. Its antigen is not known. TCRdb's copy holds only in-frame clones and misses some; the assay was immunoSEQ multiplex PCR. The data hold around 110,000 clones, with 85% to 95% observed a single time. These data are taken from a study of T cell responses to AZD1222 COVID-19 vaccine. Study conclusions and caveats: Regions 160-218 and 743-854 held dominance among vaccine-associated CD4 TCRs, which spanned spike. Reports indicate that nearly half of spike-specific TCRs are directed at unmutated variant regions. The repertoires were collected only after the peak T cell response. Baseline antibody screening turned up just six seropositive AZD1222 recipients.

This TCR was recovered from an adult in good health. The sequencing used peripheral blood, collected on day 0 of AZD1222 vaccination.

DNA of the CDR3: TGTGCCAGCAGCTCCCAACGATGGACCGCGGCCCCTGGAAACACCATATATTTT. Amino acids: CASSSQRWTAAPGNTIYF. This chain uses TRBV7-8 with TRBJ1-3; D remains ambiguous. The V end lost 4 bases, the J end lost 2 bases, and 21 bases lay between the germline ends. Germline CDR1 and CDR2: SGHVS and FQNEAQ. This CDR3 has 18 residues.